This TCR beta chain was identified in a study of cytomegalovirus exposure and HLA in healthy donors. Study-level points and caveats: Most TCR sequences were rare, but some public TCRs occurred in many donors.

PCR primers comprised 60 Vbeta and 13 Jbeta primers. This table comes from immunoSEQ multiplex PCR, and its TCRdb copy is limited to in-frame clones, with some not included. The table lists about 160,000 clones, 80% of them singletons. CDR3 length: 11 amino acids. V lost 4 bases, J lost 6 bases, and 7 bases lay in between. CDR1 and CDR2 from the germline V gene are SNHLY and FYNNEI. A remark on this clone: Antigen: not known.

The sequence derives from a man aged 18 to 29 in good health and CMV-seropositive. The sample taken for sequencing was PBMCs. The chain carries TRBV2 and TRBJ2-7; possibly TRBD2 for D (5 bases). CDR3 protein: CASSVAGEQYF. The CDR3 bases are TGTGCCAGCAGTGTTGCGGGCGAGCAGTACTTC.